This passage covers 27 T cell receptor beta chains from one sample sequenced in a study of cytomegalovirus exposure and HLA in healthy donors. The PCR used 60 Vbeta and 13 Jbeta primers. Sequenced by immunoSEQ multiplex PCR; TCRdb stores in-frame clones only, minus some. The sample yields around 63,000 clones, approximately 79% seen once. The sample comprised PBMCs. The receptors originated from a young woman in good health and CMV-seronegative.

The chain uses TRBV7-9 and TRBJ1-5; D not resolved. This CDR3 contains 15 residues. Germline values: CDR1 SEHNR, CDR2 FQNEAQ (reference sequence). V lost 0 bases, J lost 3 bases, and 9 bases lay in between. CDR3 coding DNA: TGTGCCAGCAGCTTAGCGGAGGGAGTCAATCAGCCCCAGCATTTT. It codes for CASSLAEGVNQPQHF.

A few counts support this clone. The gene calls are TRBV27 and TRBJ1-1, with D perhaps TRBD1 (6 bases). The CDR3 sequence is 15 residues long. From germline, CDR1 is MNHEY and CDR2 SMNVEV (reference sequence). Trimming shortened V by 4 bases and J by 4 bases, and 16 bases separated the two germline ends. In DNA form, the CDR3 reads TGTGCCAGCAGTTCGGTAGGGGGGGGCATCACTGAAGCTTTCTTT. It is translated as CASSSVGGGITEAFF.

The chain employs TRBV21-1 and TRBJ1-1; whether TRBD1, the table's D call, matches the DNA was not checked. TRBV21-1 is a pseudogene. The CDR3 is made up of 13 amino acids. The DNA for the CDR3 is TGTGCCGTCGCCGGACAGGGGGACACTGAAGCTTTCTTT. Its translation is CAVAGQGDTEAFF.

The rearrangement joins TRBV5-4 to TRBJ1-4; a weak D match, TRBD1 (5 bases). This CDR3 region has 15 residues. CDR1 and CDR2 (germline): SGHNT, YYREEE (reference sequence). V shed 6 bases and J shed 3 bases, with 15 bases lying between them. CDR3 sequence (DNA): TGTGCCAGCACCCAAGATCAGGGTCCTAATGAAAAACTGTTTTTT. Its protein is CASTQDQGPNEKLFF. The full variable domain, completed using reference TRBV5-4 and TRBJ1-4, is ETGVTQSPTHLIKTRGQQVTLRCSSQSGHNTVSWYQQALGQGPQFIFQYYREEENGRGNFPPRFSGLQFPNYSSELNVNALELDDSALYLCASTQDQGPNEKLFFGSGTQLSVL.

V and J are TRBV7-2 and TRBJ2-5; D ambiguous. Trimming pared 4 bases from V and 7 bases from J, leaving 13 bases between. The CDR3 totals 13 residues. Germline CDR1 and CDR2: SGHTA and FQGNSA. As DNA, the CDR3 is TGTGCCAGCAGCTCAGCAAGGAGTGTGACCCAGTACTTC. Its translation: CASSSARSVTQYF.

Comments on this clone: Other DNA sequences in the sample encode the same CDR3. CDR3 protein: CASSLSGGYNEQFF. The CDR3 DNA sequence: TGCGCCAGCAGCTTGTCGGGTGGCTACAATGAGCAGTTCTTC. The J gene is TRBJ2-1, the V gene TRBV5-1; D ambiguous. V gave up 1 base and J gave up 3 bases, with 8 bases separating them. Germline V CDR1 and CDR2: SGHRS, YFSETQ. This CDR3 has 14 residues.

The chain employs TRBV6-6 and TRBJ1-1; D remains unclear. Trimming cost V 0 bases and J 1 base, with 9 bases left between them. This CDR3 region has 15 residues. The germline V gene has CDR1 MNHNY and CDR2 SVGAGI (reference sequence). The CDR3 DNA sequence: TGTGCCAGCAGTTACTCGGCCGCCCCGAACACTGAAGCTTTCTTT. Protein product: CASSYSAAPNTEAFF.

The sample holds a few counts of this clone. The J gene is TRBJ1-2, the V gene TRBV5-6; possible D gene TRBD1, 6 bases. Germline V gene sequence: CDR1 SGHDT, CDR2 YYEEEE. V gave up 4 bases and J gave up 0 bases, with 16 bases separating them. The CDR3 loop spans 16 amino acids. CDR3 residues: CASSTLDSPPNYGYTF. The CDR3 DNA is TGTGCCAGCAGCACATTGGACAGCCCGCCTAACTATGGCTACACCTTC.

V gene TRBV19 combines with J gene TRBJ2-5; 10 nucleotides agree with TRBD1. With V trimmed by 5 bases and J by 2 bases, 8 bases remained unmatched. CDR3 length: 16 residues. Germline V gene sequence: CDR1 LNHDA, CDR2 SQIVND (reference sequence). In DNA form, the CDR3 reads TGTGCCAGTAGTCAACGAGGGACAGGGGTTCAAGAGACCCAGTACTTC. It specifies CASSQRGTGVQETQYF.

This clone was found a few times. The chain has TRBV4-3 and TRBJ1-1; no clear D. Per germline, CDR1 LGHNA and CDR2 YSLEER. The CDR3 loop spans 14 amino acids. Trimming removed 0 bases at V and 6 bases at J, with 11 bases between. The CDR3 protein is CASSQDGSSAEAFF. CDR3 DNA: TGCGCCAGCAGCCAAGATGGGAGTAGCGCTGAAGCTTTCTTT.

This clone was observed a few times. The chain joins TRBV30 to TRBJ1-5; D is unclear. V was pared by 1 base and J by 0 bases, with 7 bases between. Per the germline V gene, CDR1 is GTSNPN and CDR2 is SVGIG (reference sequence). The CDR3 extends over 14 amino acids. The CDR3: CAWSGFSSNQPQHF. The CDR3 nucleotides read TGTGCCTGGAGTGGCTTTAGTAGCAATCAGCCCCAGCATTTT.

This clone showed up just a few times. The rearrangement links TRBV9 to TRBJ2-2; D may be TRBD2 (7 bases). The CDR3 loop spans 19 amino acids. Germline values: CDR1 SGDLS, CDR2 YYNGEE. V was trimmed by 6 bases and J by 1 base, leaving 25 bases between them. The CDR3: CASMSGRGWASGNTGELFF. CDR3 bases: TGTGCCAGCATGAGCGGCAGGGGATGGGCTAGCGGGAACACCGGGGAGCTGTTTTTT. The full variable domain, completed using reference TRBV9 and TRBJ2-2, is DSGVTQTPKHLITATGQRVTLRCSPRSGDLSVYWYQQSLDQGLQFLIQYYNGEERAKGNILERFSAQQFPDLHSELNLSSLELGDSALYFCASMSGRGWASGNTGELFFGEGSRLTVL.

For the CDR3, the DNA is TGTGCCAGCAGTGAAGGCAGGGGTGAAGCTTTCTTT. Residues: CASSEGRGEAFF. V usage is TRBV6-1 and J usage is TRBJ1-1, with a tentative D call TRBD1 (6 bases). Germline V CDR1 and CDR2: MNHNS, SASEGT. V lost 1 base, J lost 7 bases, and 7 bases lay in between. CDR3 size: 12 residues.

V gene TRBV11-3 combines with J gene TRBJ2-2, with TRBD2 identical over 9 bases. Germline V gene data show CDR1 as SGHNT and CDR2 as YENEEA. V lost 0 bases, J lost 6 bases, and 8 bases stayed unmatched. This CDR3 contains 17 residues. CDR3 in amino acids: CASSLDPGSGSPGELFF. The CDR3 coding sequence is TGTGCCAGCAGCTTAGATCCAGGTAGCGGGAGTCCCGGGGAGCTGTTTTTT. The full variable domain, rest sourced from reference TRBV11-3 and TRBJ2-2, is EAGVVQSPRYKIIEKKQPVAFWCNPISGHNTLYWYLQNLGQGPELLIRYENEEAVDDSQLPKDRFSAERLKGVDSTLKIQPAELGDSAVYLCASSLDPGSGSPGELFFGEGSRLTVL.

This clone has only a few counts. J is TRBJ2-7 and V is TRBV19; no firm D call. CDR3 size: 13 residues. The ends were cut back, 1 base at V and 6 bases at J, with 10 bases in the middle. Germline V CDR1 and CDR2: LNHDA, SQIVND (reference sequence). CDR3 sequence reads: CASSIVSRGEQYF. The CDR3 DNA reads TGTGCCAGTAGTATAGTTAGCCGTGGCGAGCAGTACTTC.

The chain has TRBV7-2 and TRBJ1-2; a weak D match, TRBD1 (5 bases). This CDR3 comprises 15 residues. V lost 3 bases and J 0 bases, leaving 11 bases between the germline ends. Germline-derived CDR1 and CDR2 are SGHTA and FQGNSA. Here the CDR3 DNA reads TGTGCCAGCAGCTTTCAGGGTCCGGCTAACTATGGCTACACCTTC. Its translation is CASSFQGPANYGYTF.

This chain joins TRBV25-1 and TRBJ1-1; no firm D call. Trimming pared 4 bases from V and 7 bases from J, leaving 7 bases between. Per the germline V gene, CDR1 is MGHDK and CDR2 is SYGVNS. The CDR3 covers 11 residues. This chain's CDR3 is CASSGGLEAFF. The CDR3 DNA is TGTGCCAGCAGTGGAGGGCTTGAAGCTTTCTTT.

This clone showed up just once. The V and J genes are TRBV29-1 and TRBJ2-1; the D gene is possibly TRBD1 (5 bases). The germline CDR1 and CDR2 sequences are SQVTM and ANQGSEA. The CDR3 has 13 residues. V lost 6 bases and J 3 bases, leaving 12 bases between the germline ends. The CDR3 loop reads CSVCTGYYNEQFF. The CDR3 DNA follows: TGCAGCGTCTGCACAGGTTACTACAATGAGCAGTTCTTC.

This chain joins TRBV19 and TRBJ1-2, with D perhaps TRBD1 (5 bases). Trimming removed 7 bases from V and 0 bases from J, with 21 bases in between. CDR3 size: 17 residues. The germline CDR1 and CDR2 sequences are LNHDA and SQIVND (reference sequence). CDR3 sequence reads: CASKGRIFRAANYGYTF. CDR3 nucleotides: TGTGCCAGTAAGGGCCGTATCTTCAGGGCAGCTAACTATGGCTACACCTTC. Full variable domain (rest looked up from reference TRBV19 and TRBJ1-2): DGGITQSPKYLFRKEGQNVTLSCEQNLNHDAMYWYRQDPGQGLRLIYYSQIVNDFQKGDIAEGYSVSREKKESFPLTVTSAQKNPTAFYLCASKGRIFRAANYGYTFGSGTRLTVV.

This clone has just a few counts. This rearrangement joins TRBV6-5 to TRBJ1-1, with no clear D. Germline V gives CDR1 MNHEY, CDR2 SVGAGI. Trimming stripped 5 bases from V and 2 bases from J, with 15 bases between. The CDR3 has 15 amino acids. The CDR3: CASSGSITANTEAFF. In DNA form, the CDR3 reads TGTGCCAGCAGTGGCTCAATTACAGCAAACACTGAAGCTTTCTTT.

This chain links TRBV30 with TRBJ1-3; D not certain. The CDR3 extends over 13 amino acids. Germline V CDR1 and CDR2: GTSNPN, SVGIG (reference sequence). The ends were cut back, 5 bases at V and 2 bases at J, with 10 bases in the middle. CDR3 coding DNA: TGTGCCTGGGACCCCGGGGCTGGAAACACCATATATTTT. Protein product: CAWDPGAGNTIYF.

V gene TRBV2 combines with J gene TRBJ2-5; TRBD2 aligns across 8 bases. The trim removed 8 bases at V and 5 bases at J, leaving 7 bases unmatched. Germline loops: CDR1 SNHLY, CDR2 FYNNEI. The CDR3 covers 13 residues. The CDR3 DNA is TGTGCCAGCCGAACGACTAGCGAGGAGACCCAGTACTTC. It translates to CASRTTSEETQYF.

The chain recombines TRBV29-1 with TRBJ1-1, with a weak D call TRBD1 (6 bases). Germline V CDR1 and CDR2: SQVTM, ANQGSEA. This CDR3 is built from 13 residues. Trimming stripped 3 bases from V and 9 bases from J, with 17 bases between. In DNA form, the CDR3 reads TGCAGCGTTGACGTACAGGGACACCTTAAAGCTTTCTTT. Translated: CSVDVQGHLKAFF. Combining the CDR3 with reference TRBV29-1 and TRBJ1-1 gives the whole variable domain SAVISQKPSRDICQRGTSLTIQCQVDSQVTMMFWYRQQPGQSLTLIATANQGSEATYESGFVIDKFPISRPNLTFSTLTVSNMSPEDSSIYLCSVDVQGHLKAFFGQGTRLTVV.

The V gene is TRBV7-2, the J gene TRBJ2-3; 8 bases fit TRBD2. With V trimmed by 1 base and J by 7 bases, 7 bases remained unmatched. The CDR3 is 15 residues long. CDR1 and CDR2 from the germline V gene are SGHTA and FQGNSA. The CDR3 sequence: CASSLEVSGAHTQYF. CDR3 sequence (DNA): TGTGCCAGCAGCTTAGAGGTTAGCGGGGCCCATACGCAGTATTTT. Together with reference TRBV7-2 and TRBJ2-3, the CDR3 gives the full variable domain: GAGVSQSPSNKVTEKGKDVELRCDPISGHTALYWYRQSLGQGLEFLIYFQGNSAPDKSGLPSDRFSAERTGGSVSTLTIQRTQQEDSAVYLCASSLEVSGAHTQYFGPGTRLTVL.

A single count supports this clone. CDR3 amino acids: CASGHRYGYTF. In DNA form, the CDR3 reads TGTGCCAGCGGACACAGATATGGCTACACCTTC. This chain links TRBV25-1 with TRBJ1-2, with a weak D call TRBD1 (5 bases). Germline values: CDR1 MGHDK, CDR2 SYGVNS. V gave up 8 bases and J gave up 5 bases, with 9 bases separating them. The CDR3 loop spans 11 amino acids.

This chain's CDR3 is CSVKPGGREPQHF. The DNA of the CDR3 is TGCAGCGTAAAACCAGGGGGCAGGGAGCCCCAGCATTTT. The genes are TRBV29-1 and TRBJ1-5; 8 bases map to TRBD1. The germline CDR1 and CDR2 sequences are SQVTM and ANQGSEA. V lost 6 bases to trimming and J lost 8 bases; unmatched junction nucleotides: 9. This CDR3 region has 13 residues.

The rearrangement links TRBV28 to TRBJ2-3; 8 nucleotides line up with TRBD2. This CDR3 contains 15 residues. From germline, CDR1 is MDHEN and CDR2 SYDVKM. V lost 8 bases, J lost 1 base, and 8 bases stayed unmatched. CDR3 nucleotides: TGTGCCAGCCGGGGGGGGGCCGAGGGCACAGATACGCAGTATTTT. It yields the protein CASRGGAEGTDTQYF.